The sequence of this TCR beta chain was determined in a study of early stage breast cancer tumors. Background on the study: ER+/PR+/HER2- status applied to about 80% of the 16 invasive breast tumors. The ER+/PR+/HER2- tumors included about 8 ductal and a few lobular carcinomas.

V gave up 0 bases and J gave up 6 bases, with 14 bases separating them. This CDR3 spans 15 amino acids. Looked up from germline, CDR1 is SGHRS and CDR2 is YFSETQ. Study conclusions and caveats: Enriched TCRB sequences shared across patients were mostly commonly generated sequences. Chain pairing and CD4, CD8 or FOXP3 expression were not captured.

Some clones are missing from TCRdb's copy, which holds only in-frame ones; the method was immunoSEQ multiplex PCR. Among about 6,300 clones listed, around 69% were seen once. In the case of this clone: Its antigen is as yet unknown.

Material: normal breast tissue next to the tumor. This sequence originates from a person in their forties with breast cancer. This rearrangement joins TRBV5-1 to TRBJ2-3; D ambiguous. The CDR3 loop is CASSLAPPPADTQYF. The CDR3 DNA is TGCGCCAGCAGCTTGGCCCCCCCACCAGCGGATACGCAGTATTTT.